A single sample gave rise to the 15 T cell receptor beta chains below, sequenced in a study of blood T cell repertoires in COVID-19. TCRdb's table, derived via immunoSEQ multiplex PCR, lists solely in-frame clones and lacks some. In the table there are about 160,000 clones, around 80% of which are singletons. The sequenced sample consisted of peripheral blood. The receptors come from a man in his sixties with acute or convalescent COVID-19.

The chain links TRBV5-1 to TRBJ2-7, with 9 bases lining up with TRBD1. There are 14 residues in the CDR3. The germline CDR1 and CDR2 sequences are SGHRS and YFSETQ. V gave up 4 bases and J gave up 0 bases; unmatched junction bases: 2. This chain's CDR3 is CASSPGQGSYEQYF. CDR3 sequence (DNA): TGCGCCAGCAGCCCGGGACAGGGCTCCTACGAGCAGTACTTC.

This clone has a single count. This rearrangement joins TRBV3-1 (or the pseudogene TRBV3-2) to TRBJ2-1, with 8 nucleotides matching TRBD2. The CDR3 totals 16 residues. J gave up 9 bases and V 2 bases, and 12 bases lay outside the gene matches. CDR1 and CDR2 from the germline V gene are LGHDT and YNNKEL (reference sequence). CDR3 amino acids: CASSQTPGLDFGEQFF. DNA for the CDR3: TGTGCCAGCAGCCAAACTCCGGGACTAGACTTCGGTGAGCAGTTCTTC.

The chain recombines TRBV30 with TRBJ2-1; TRBD1 might be the D (6 bases). V gave up 5 bases and J gave up 9 bases, with 11 bases separating them. Germline-derived CDR1 and CDR2 are GTSNPN and SVGIG (reference sequence). The CDR3 is 11 amino acids. CDR3 nucleotides: TGTGCCTGGGCCCCAGGGGCTGAGCAGTTCTTC. Residues: CAWAPGAEQFF. Variable domain in full (rest from reference TRBV30 and TRBJ2-1): SQTIHQWPATLVQPVGSPLSLECTVEGTSNPNLYWYRQAAGRGLQLLFYSVGIGQISSEVPQNLSASRPQDRQFILSSKKLLLSDSGFYLCAWAPGAEQFFGPGTRLTVL.

The V and J genes are TRBV3-1 (or the pseudogene TRBV3-2) and TRBJ2-3; D is possibly TRBD2 (5 bases). The V gene's germline CDR1 is LGHDT and CDR2 YNNKEL (reference sequence). Between the trimmed V and J ends, which lost 0 bases and 2 bases, there was a span of 15 bases. The length of the CDR3 is 17 residues. CDR3: CASSQDEVDSPTDTQYF. The DNA for the CDR3 is TGTGCCAGCAGCCAAGATGAGGTGGACTCACCCACAGATACGCAGTATTTT.

The rearrangement links TRBV5-1 to TRBJ1-1; 11 nucleotides line up with TRBD1. The CDR3 spans 14 residues. V shed 4 bases and J 6 bases; nucleotides not matched to a gene: 5. The germline V gene has CDR1 SGHRS and CDR2 YFSETQ. The CDR3 region is CASSGGQGGAEAFF. Written as DNA, the CDR3 is TGCGCCAGCAGCGGGGGACAGGGGGGCGCTGAAGCTTTCTTT.

V and J are TRBV19 and TRBJ1-1; TRBD1 is a possible D gene (5 bases). CDR1 is LNHDA, CDR2 SQIVND, per germline (reference sequence). V lost 6 bases and J lost 4, with 15 bases in between. The CDR3 has 14 residues. CDR3 loop: CASRHDRVTTEAFF. The CDR3, as DNA: TGTGCCAGTAGGCATGACAGAGTAACCACTGAAGCTTTCTTT.

CDR3 amino acids: CASRGVGGRKTEAFF. Here the CDR3 DNA reads TGTGCCAGCAGGGGGGTCGGGGGGAGGAAAACTGAAGCTTTCTTT. The genes are TRBV28 and TRBJ1-1; D is perhaps TRBD1 (5 bases). Germline CDR1 and CDR2: MDHEN and SYDVKM. The CDR3 loop spans 15 amino acids. The V end lost 6 bases, the J end lost 5 bases, and 19 bases lay between the germline ends.

This clone was seen only a few times. The chain employs TRBV9 and TRBJ2-7; 9 nucleotides agree with TRBD1. Trimming cost V 0 bases and J 6 bases; bases outside gene matches: 7. CDR3 length: 15 amino acids. Germline V gene sequence: CDR1 SGDLS, CDR2 YYNGEE. The CDR3 reads CASSVAGGQGSEQYF. For the CDR3, the DNA is TGTGCCAGCAGCGTAGCTGGTGGACAGGGGTCCGAGCAGTACTTC.

This chain connects TRBV2 to TRBJ2-3, with 12 bases lining up with TRBD2. The CDR3 covers 16 residues. The V gene's germline CDR1 is SNHLY and CDR2 FYNNEI. The junction had 4 bases not matched to a gene; V was cut back by 4 bases and J by 2 bases. The DNA of the CDR3 is TGTGCCAGCAGTGGACTAGCGGGGGACTCCACAGATACGCAGTATTTT. As protein: CASSGLAGDSTDTQYF. The variable domain in full, completed from reference TRBV2 and TRBJ2-3, reads EPEVTQTPSHQVTQMGQEVILRCVPISNHLYFYWYRQILGQKVEFLVSFYNNEISEKSEIFDDQFSVERPDGSNFTLKIRSTKLEDSAMYFCASSGLAGDSTDTQYFGPGTRLTVL.

V and J are TRBV18 and TRBJ2-7; D is possibly TRBD1 (6 bases). There are 16 residues in the CDR3. The V end lost 3 bases, the J end lost 1 base, and 16 bases lay between the germline ends. CDR1 is KGHSH and CDR2 is LQKENI in the germline V gene. The CDR3 spells CASSPATGMTSYEQYF. Here the CDR3 DNA reads TGTGCCAGCTCACCGGCGACAGGAATGACTTCCTACGAGCAGTACTTC.

V is TRBV10-1 and J is TRBJ2-7, with 7 bases identical to TRBD1. The J segment lost 0 bases and the V segment lost 7 bases, leaving 6 bases of the junction unmatched. This CDR3 has 14 residues. Germline V gene data show CDR1 as WNHNN and CDR2 as SYGVQD (reference sequence). This chain's CDR3 is CASNSGQSSYEQYF. The CDR3, as DNA: TGCGCCAGCAACTCGGGACAGAGCTCCTACGAGCAGTACTTC.

The rearrangement links TRBV19 to TRBJ2-3; D gene unclear. This CDR3 is 14 amino acids long. V shed 1 base and J shed 1 base, with 6 bases lying between them. Germline CDR1 LNHDA, CDR2 SQIVND (reference sequence). The CDR3 here is CASSIGPGTDTQYF. In DNA, the CDR3 is TGTGCCAGTAGTATAGGTCCGGGCACAGATACGCAGTATTTT.

This clone was picked up a small number of times. The chain carries TRBV30 and TRBJ2-1, with 15 positions matching TRBD2. This CDR3 is 16 amino acids long. CDR1 and CDR2 from the germline V gene are GTSNPN and SVGIG (reference sequence). The V and J ends lost 3 bases and 9 bases, in that order; junction bases with no gene match: 9. CDR3 nucleotides: TGTGCCTGGAGCGGACTAGCGGGGGGGGAGGTTGGTGAGCAGTTCTTC. Amino acid sequence: CAWSGLAGGEVGEQFF.

The rearrangement joins TRBV4-1 to TRBJ2-2; 7 positions match TRBD1. CDR3 size: 16 residues. The germline V gene has CDR1 MGHRA and CDR2 YSYEKL. Losses at the gene ends were 0 bases for V and 4 bases for J; bases not matched to a gene: 5. In DNA form, the CDR3 reads TGCGCCAGCAGCCAAGATCTAGGGGGCGGCACCGGGGAGCTGTTTTTT. This translates into CASSQDLGGGTGELFF.

The chain carries TRBV7-6 and TRBJ2-6, with D possibly TRBD2 on 5 matching bases. V dropped 1 base and J dropped 1 base, with 5 bases sitting between them. This CDR3 has 15 amino acids. Germline V gene data show CDR1 as SGHVS and CDR2 as FNYEAQ. As DNA, the CDR3 is TGTGCCAGCAGCTTAGGAGGGTCTGGGGCCAACGTCCTGACTTTC. It translates to CASSLGGSGANVLTF.